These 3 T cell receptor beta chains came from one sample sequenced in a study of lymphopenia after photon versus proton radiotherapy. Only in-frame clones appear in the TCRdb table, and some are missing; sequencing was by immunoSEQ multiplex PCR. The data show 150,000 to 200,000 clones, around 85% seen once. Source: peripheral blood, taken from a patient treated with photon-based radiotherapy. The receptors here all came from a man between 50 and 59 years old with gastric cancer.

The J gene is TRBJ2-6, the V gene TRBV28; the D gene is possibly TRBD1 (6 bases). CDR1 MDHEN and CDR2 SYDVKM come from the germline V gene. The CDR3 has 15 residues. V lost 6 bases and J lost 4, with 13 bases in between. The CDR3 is CASRLSGTGANVLTF. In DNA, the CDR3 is TGTGCCAGCAGACTGTCCGGGACAGGGGCCAACGTCCTGACTTTC.

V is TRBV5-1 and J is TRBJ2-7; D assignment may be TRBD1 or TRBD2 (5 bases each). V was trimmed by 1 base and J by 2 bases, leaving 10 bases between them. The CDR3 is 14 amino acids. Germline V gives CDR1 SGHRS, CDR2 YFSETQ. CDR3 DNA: TGCGCCAGCAGCTTGTGGCAGGGAGCCTACGAGCAGTACTTC. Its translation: CASSLWQGAYEQYF.

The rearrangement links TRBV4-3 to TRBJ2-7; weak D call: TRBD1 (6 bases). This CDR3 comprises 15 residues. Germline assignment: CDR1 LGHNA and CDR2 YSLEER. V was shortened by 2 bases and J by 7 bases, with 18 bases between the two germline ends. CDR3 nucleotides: TGCGCCAGCAGCCAATCGACAGGCTCATTTACGGAGCAGTACTTC. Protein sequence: CASSQSTGSFTEQYF.